This T cell receptor beta chain was obtained from a study of cytomegalovirus exposure and HLA in healthy donors. 13 Jbeta primers and 60 Vbeta primers were used for the PCR. Generated by immunoSEQ multiplex PCR, the TCRdb table keeps only in-frame clones and is missing some. Altogether approximately 170,000 clones are present, roughly 83% being singletons, with the ten largest covering approximately 1.2%. All the people who gave samples were healthy bone marrow donors. The CDR3 covers 15 residues. The germline V gene has CDR1 SGHRS and CDR2 YFSETQ. Trimming cost V 1 base and J 7 bases; bases outside gene matches: 2.

V and J are TRBV5-1 and TRBJ2-1, with 13 bases that match TRBD2. Source material: PBMCs. The sequence came from a boy aged 2-9 years in good health and CMV-seronegative. The CDR3 DNA follows: TGCGCCAGCAGCTTGACTAGCGGGGGGGTAAATGAGCAGTTCTTC. Protein product: CASSLTSGGVNEQFF.